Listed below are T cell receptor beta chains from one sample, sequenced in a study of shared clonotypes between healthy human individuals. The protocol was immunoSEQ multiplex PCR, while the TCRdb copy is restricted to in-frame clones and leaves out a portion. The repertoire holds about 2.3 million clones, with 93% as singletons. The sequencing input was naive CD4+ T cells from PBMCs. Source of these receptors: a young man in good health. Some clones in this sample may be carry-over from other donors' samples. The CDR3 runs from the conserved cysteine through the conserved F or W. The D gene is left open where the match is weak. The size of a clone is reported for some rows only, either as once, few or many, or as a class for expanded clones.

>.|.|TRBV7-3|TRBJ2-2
TGTGCCAGCAGCGCCGACAGTATTAGCGCGAACACCGGGGAGCTGTTTTTT
CASSADSISANTGELFF
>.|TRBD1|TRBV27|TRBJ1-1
TGTGCCAGCAGTGCCCCCTCCAGGGGGACTGAAGCTTTCTTT
CASSAPSRGTEAFF
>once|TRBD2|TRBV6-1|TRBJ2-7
TGTGCCAGCAGTGAAACTAGCGGGATATCCTACGAGCAGTACTTC
CASSETSGISYEQYF
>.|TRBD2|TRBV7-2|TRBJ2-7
TGTGCCAGCAGGTACACCGGGACTAGCGTGGAGCAGTACTTC
CASRYTGTSVEQYF
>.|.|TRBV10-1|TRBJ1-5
TGCGCCAGCAGTGAGAGTGGGGGACAGCCCCAGCATTTT
CASSESGGQPQHF
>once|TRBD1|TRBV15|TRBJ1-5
TGTGCCACCAGCAGAGGCGGGACAGGGGAGCAGCCCCAGCATTTT
CATSRGGTGEQPQHF
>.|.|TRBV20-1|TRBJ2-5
TGCAGTGCTGGTTGGGAGACCCAGTACTTC
CSAGWETQYF
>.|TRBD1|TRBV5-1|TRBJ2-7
TGCGCCAGCAGCCCCATGTTGACAGGGTTTAGCTACGAGCAGTACTTC
CASSPMLTGFSYEQYF
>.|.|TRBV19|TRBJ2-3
TGTGCCAGTATGGGTCGGGACTTGAGAAACACAGATACGCAGTATTTT
CASMGRDLRNTDTQYF
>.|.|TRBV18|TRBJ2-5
TGTGCCAGCTCACCCGGACTGGCCCAGGAGACCCAGTACTTC
CASSPGLAQETQYF
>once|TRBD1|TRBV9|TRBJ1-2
TGTGCCAGCAGCGTAGTAGGGACAGGGGGCGGCCAAAACGGCTACACCTTC
CASSVVGTGGGQNGYTF
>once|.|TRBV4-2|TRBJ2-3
TGTGCCAGCAGCAACCCCGGCACAGATACGCAGTATTTT
CASSNPGTDTQYF
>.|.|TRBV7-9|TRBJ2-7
TGTGCCAGCAGCTTAGGGTTGGGGGGATCCTACGAGCAGTACTTC
CASSLGLGGSYEQYF
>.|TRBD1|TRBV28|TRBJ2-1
TGTGCCAGCAGGGTCCTCCGGGACAGGGCACATGAGCAGTTCTTC
CASRVLRDRAHEQFF
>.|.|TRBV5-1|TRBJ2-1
TGCGCCAGCAGCCCGGACCGCCCCGGGGAGCAGTTCTTC
CASSPDRPGEQFF
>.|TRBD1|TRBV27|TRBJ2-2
TGTGCCAGCAGAGGACAGGGGAACACCGGGGAGCTGTTTTTT
CASRGQGNTGELFF
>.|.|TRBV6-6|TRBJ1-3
TGTGCCAGCAGTTACGCGGGACCCCTGGCTGGAAACACCATATATTTT
CASSYAGPLAGNTIYF
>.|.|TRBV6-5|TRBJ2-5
TGTGCCAGCTCCCCGACCGACGGTAGGGAGACCCAGTACTTC
CASSPTDGRETQYF
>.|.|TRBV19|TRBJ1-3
TGTGCCAGTAGTCGACAGTGGAGCTCTGGAAACACCATATATTTT
CASSRQWSSGNTIYF
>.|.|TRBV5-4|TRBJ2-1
TGTGCCAGCAGGGGTAGCTCCTACAATGAGCAGTTCTTC
CASRGSSYNEQFF
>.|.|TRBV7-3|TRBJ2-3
TGTGCCAGCAGCTTTCCAGGCACAGATACGCAGTATTTT
CASSFPGTDTQYF
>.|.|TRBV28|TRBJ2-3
TGTGCCAGCAGTCCTACGTCCTTTGGCACAGATACGCAGTATTTT
CASSPTSFGTDTQYF
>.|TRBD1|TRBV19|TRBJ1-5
TGTGCCAGTCAGACAGGGCCTAGCAATCAGCCCCAGCATTTT
CASQTGPSNQPQHF
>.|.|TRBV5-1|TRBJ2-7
TGCGCCAGCAGCTTGTCGCCCAGCAGGGAGCAGTACTTC
CASSLSPSREQYF
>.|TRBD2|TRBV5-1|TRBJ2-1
TGCGCCAGCAGTTCTCTCGCGGGAGCAAACAATGAGCAGTTCTTC
CASSSLAGANNEQFF
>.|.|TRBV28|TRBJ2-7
TGTGCCAGCAGTTTAGTCGGGGCCGGGGCAGACGAGCAGTACTTC
CASSLVGAGADEQYF
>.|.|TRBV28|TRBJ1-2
TGTGCCAGCAGTCCGCCAAAAGGGCGGACAGCTCCGGCTGGCTACACCTTC
CASSPPKGRTAPAGYTF
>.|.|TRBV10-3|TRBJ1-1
TGTGCCATCAGTGATAGGGGTCCCACTGAAGCTTTCTTT
CAISDRGPTEAFF
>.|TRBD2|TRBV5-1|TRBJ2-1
TGCGCCAGCAGCTTGGCTGGGGGGGTTAGCGGGAGAAATGAGCAGTTCTTC
CASSLAGGVSGRNEQFF
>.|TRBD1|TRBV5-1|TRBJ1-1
TGCGCCAGCAGCTTGGCCCGGACAGGGGGCCCTAGACCGCGGACTGAAGCTTTCTTT
CASSLARTGGPRPRTEAFF
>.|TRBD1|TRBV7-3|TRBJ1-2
TGTGCCAGCAGCCCCGGGGACAGCCTCGATCATAACTATGGCTACACCTTC
CASSPGDSLDHNYGYTF
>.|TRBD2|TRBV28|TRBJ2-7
TGTGCCAGCAGTTTATATCCTAGCGGGAGGGAACGATACGAGCAGTACTTC
CASSLYPSGRERYEQYF
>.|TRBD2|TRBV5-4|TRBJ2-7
TGTGCCAGCAGCTCCTGGACTAGCGGGAGCGGCGAGCAGTACTTC
CASSSWTSGSGEQYF
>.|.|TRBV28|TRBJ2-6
TGTGCCAGCAGTTCACGGCCCTCTGGGGCCAACGTCCTGACTTTC
CASSSRPSGANVLTF
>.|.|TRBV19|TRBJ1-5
TGTGCCAGTAGTATACGACAACTAGGAGCGAGCAATCAGCCCCAGCATTTT
CASSIRQLGASNQPQHF
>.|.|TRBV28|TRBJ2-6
TGTGCCAGCAGTTTCGGGGGCACCTCCATATCTGGGGCCAACGTCCTGACTTTC
CASSFGGTSISGANVLTF
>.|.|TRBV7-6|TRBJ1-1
TGTGCCAGCAGCCGACAGTTAGCGGGAGAAAATTTCTTT
CASSRQLAGENFF
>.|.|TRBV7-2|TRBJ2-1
TGTGCCAGCAGCTTAGGCGGGAACTACAATGAGCAGTTCTTC
CASSLGGNYNEQFF
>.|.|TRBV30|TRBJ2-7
TGTGCCTGGAGTGTACGACAGAGGGGAGAGCAGTACTTC
CAWSVRQRGEQYF
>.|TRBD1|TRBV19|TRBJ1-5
TGTGCCAGTAGTGACAGGGAGACGCAGCCCCAGCATTTT
CASSDRETQPQHF
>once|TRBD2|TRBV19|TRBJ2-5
TGTGCCAGTAGTATGCCTAGCGGGAGCGGAGAGACCCAGTACTTC
CASSMPSGSGETQYF
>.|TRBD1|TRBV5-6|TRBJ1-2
TGTGCCAGCAGCTTGGGACAGGGCAGTGGAGGCTACACCTTC
CASSLGQGSGGYTF
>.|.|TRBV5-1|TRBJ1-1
TGCGCCAGCAGCTTCAGGGAAGTAGCTTTCTTT
CASSFREVAFF
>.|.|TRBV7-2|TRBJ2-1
TGTGCCAGCAGCCCCCCCGGCACAGATGAGCAGTTCTTC
CASSPPGTDEQFF
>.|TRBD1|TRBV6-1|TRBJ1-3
TGTGCCAGCAGGGACAGGGTTCGCGAAAACACCATATATTTT
CASRDRVRENTIYF
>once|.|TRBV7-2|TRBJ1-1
TGTGCCAGCAGCTTATCCTCGAACACTGAAGCTTTCTTT
CASSLSSNTEAFF
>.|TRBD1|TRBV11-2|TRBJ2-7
TGTGCCACCGGCCGGGGGACAGGGGGAGGCGAGCAGTACTTC
CATGRGTGGGEQYF
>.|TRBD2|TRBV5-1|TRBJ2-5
TGCGCCAGCAGCTTAGCGGGAGGGCCCCAAGAGACCCAGTACTTC
CASSLAGGPQETQYF
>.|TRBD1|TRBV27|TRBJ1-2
TGTGCCAGCAGGCCAGACAGGGGTATTATCTATGGCTACACCTTC
CASRPDRGIIYGYTF
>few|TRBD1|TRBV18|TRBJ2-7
TGTGCCAGCTCAGCACCGGGACAGGGCCCCGAGCAGTACTTC
CASSAPGQGPEQYF
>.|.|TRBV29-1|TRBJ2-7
TGCAGCGTTGAAACCTTAACAGGAACCCACTACGAGCAGTACTTC
CSVETLTGTHYEQYF
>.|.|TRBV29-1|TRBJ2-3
TGCAGCGTTGATGGGCCGAGCGTCGGGACGCAGTATTTT
CSVDGPSVGTQYF
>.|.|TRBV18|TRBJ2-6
TGTGCCAGCTCACCCTCGAGGGGGGAGGCCAACGTCCTGACTTTC
CASSPSRGEANVLTF